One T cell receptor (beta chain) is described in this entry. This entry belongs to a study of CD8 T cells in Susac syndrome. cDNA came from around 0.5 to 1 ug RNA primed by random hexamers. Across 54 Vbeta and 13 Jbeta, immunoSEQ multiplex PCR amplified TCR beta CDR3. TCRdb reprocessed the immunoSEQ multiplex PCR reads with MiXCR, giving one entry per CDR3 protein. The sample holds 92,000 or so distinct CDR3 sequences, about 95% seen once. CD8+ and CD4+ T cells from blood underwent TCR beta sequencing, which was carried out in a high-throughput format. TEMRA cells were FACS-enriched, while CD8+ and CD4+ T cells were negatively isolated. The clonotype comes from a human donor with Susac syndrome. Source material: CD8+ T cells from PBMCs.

The CDR3 region is CASSFPSEGSYEQYF. CDR3 DNA: TGCGCCAGCAGCTTTCCGTCGGAGGGATCCTACGAGCAGTACTTC. This chain links TRBV5-1 with TRBJ2-7, with D tentatively TRBD2 (6 bases). The V end lost 2 bases, the J end lost 1 base, and 13 bases lay between the germline ends. Germline CDR1 and CDR2: SGHRS and YFSETQ. The CDR3 has 15 residues.